This entry lists 16 T cell receptor beta chains sequenced from one sample in a study of blood T cell repertoires in COVID-19. Produced via immunoSEQ multiplex PCR; TCRdb's table is partial and in-frame only. Of roughly 67,000 clones in the sample, 76% were seen once. Sequencing was done on a sample of peripheral blood. These receptors originate from a woman aged 45-60 years with active or convalescent COVID-19.

This clone was found once. The chain uses TRBV6-5 and TRBJ2-5; 8 bases are a match to TRBD1. Trimming cost V 2 bases and J 0 bases; bases outside gene matches: 5. CDR1 is MNHEY and CDR2 is SVGAGI in the germline V gene. This CDR3 spans 16 amino acids. The CDR3 sequence: CASSYGQGAYQETQYF. As DNA, the CDR3 is TGTGCCAGCAGTTACGGCCAGGGGGCTTACCAAGAGACCCAGTACTTC.

The chain links TRBV4-3 to TRBJ2-3; TRBD2 matches 8 bases. The J segment lost 1 base and the V segment lost 2 bases, leaving 8 bases of the junction unmatched. CDR1 and CDR2 from the germline V gene are LGHNA and YSLEER. CDR3 length: 17 residues. The CDR3 DNA follows: TGCGCCAGCAGCCAATTAACCAGAGCGGGAGGCACAGATACGCAGTATTTT. It encodes CASSQLTRAGGTDTQYF.

The chain carries TRBV10-3 and TRBJ1-1; the D gene is possibly TRBD1 (5 bases). V lost 2 bases and J 3 bases, leaving 10 bases between the germline ends. Per germline, CDR1 ENHRY and CDR2 SYGVKD. The CDR3 sequence is 14 residues long. The CDR3 DNA sequence: TGTGCCATCAGTGAGAGGCAGGGATACACTGAAGCTTTCTTT. Translating gives CAISERQGYTEAFF.

The rearrangement joins TRBV2 to TRBJ2-7; D remains unclear. This CDR3 spans 12 amino acids. The V end was cut by 8 bases, the J end by 0 bases, with 8 bases between. From germline, CDR1 is SNHLY and CDR2 FYNNEI. Here the CDR3 reads CASEINSYEQYF. The CDR3 DNA sequence: TGTGCCAGCGAGATAAACTCCTACGAGCAGTACTTC.

J is TRBJ1-5 and V is TRBV12-3 or TRBV12-4, with TRBD1 as a possible D gene (6 bases). V lost 5 bases, J lost 5 bases, and 10 bases lay in between. The CDR3 totals 13 residues. The CDR3, as DNA: TGTGCCAGCAGTCCAGGGGCTGATCAGCCCCAGCATTTT. Translated: CASSPGADQPQHF.

The CDR3 region has the DNA TGTGCCAGCAGCCCAGGACAGGGCGGTTTACTAGCGGGAGTGTATGAGCAGTTCTTC. Residues: CASSPGQGGLLAGVYEQFF. The chain links TRBV7-9 to TRBJ2-1; 11 bases are a match to TRBD2. There are 19 residues in the CDR3. J gave up 8 bases and V 5 bases, and 20 bases lay outside the gene matches. Germline V gives CDR1 SEHNR, CDR2 FQNEAQ (reference sequence).

This clone was observed a few times. The chain recombines TRBV7-9 with TRBJ2-7; a possible D gene is TRBD2 (6 bases). Germline CDR1 and CDR2: SEHNR and FQNEAQ (reference sequence). V lost 1 base and J 2 bases, leaving 15 bases between the germline ends. The CDR3 sequence is 16 residues long. The CDR3: CASSLEGSRGAYEQYF. The CDR3, as DNA: TGTGCCAGCAGCTTAGAGGGCTCTCGCGGGGCCTACGAGCAGTACTTC.

The CDR3 coding sequence is TGTGCCACCAGCAAAACGGGGGGAGGCACAGATACGCAGTATTTT. This encodes CATSKTGGGTDTQYF. The chain recombines TRBV24-1 with TRBJ2-3, with 7 bases that match TRBD2. The CDR3 covers 15 residues. V was clipped by 7 bases and J by 1 base; unmatched bases: 7. Germline CDR1 KGHDR, CDR2 SFDVKD.

The chain employs TRBV24-1 and TRBJ2-1; 11 bases are a match to TRBD2. The CDR3 runs to 18 residues. Losses at the gene ends were 1 base for V and 6 bases for J; bases not matched to a gene: 10. Germline CDR1 is KGHDR and CDR2 is SFDVKD. The CDR3 spells CATSDLGLAGGKFNEQFF. CDR3 DNA: TGTGCCACCAGTGATTTAGGCCTAGCGGGAGGAAAGTTCAATGAGCAGTTCTTC.

The chain joins TRBV14 to TRBJ2-1; D is undetermined. The germline V gene encodes CDR1 SGHDN and CDR2 FVKESK. The CDR3 consists of 12 residues. Trimming removed 1 base from V and 12 bases from J, with 10 bases in between. Written as DNA, the CDR3 is TGTGCCAGCAGCCAAGGGGCCCGAAGGCAGTTCTTC. Amino acids: CASSQGARRQFF.

This chain connects TRBV6-2 or TRBV6-3 to TRBJ1-5; no clear D gene. This CDR3 is 16 amino acids long. The germline gives CDR1 MNHEY, CDR2 SVGEGT. Trimming stripped 0 bases from V and 2 bases from J, with 11 bases between. CDR3 protein: CASSYSPGRRNQPQHF. In DNA form, the CDR3 reads TGTGCCAGCAGTTACTCCCCAGGAAGGCGCAATCAGCCCCAGCATTTT.

The V gene is TRBV29-1, the J gene TRBJ1-2, with D perhaps TRBD1 (6 bases). With 4 bases removed from V and 8 bases from J, the gap between germline ends came to 11 bases. This CDR3 is 11 amino acids long. Germline V CDR1 and CDR2: SQVTM, ANQGSEA. Written as DNA, the CDR3 is TGCAGCGTTGCGAGACAGGCCGGCTACACCTTC. Protein sequence: CSVARQAGYTF.

V is TRBV5-5 and J is TRBJ2-7, with 10 bases matching TRBD2. The CDR3 covers 14 residues. Germline V gene data show CDR1 as SGHKS and CDR2 as YYEKEE (reference sequence). V dropped 2 bases and J dropped 5; count of bases not matched to a gene: 4. The CDR3 coding sequence is TGTGCCAGCAGCTTAGTGACTAGCGGGCACGAGCAGTACTTC. Its translation: CASSLVTSGHEQYF.

V usage is TRBV30 and J usage is TRBJ1-1, with D perhaps TRBD1 (5 bases). V was pared by 3 bases and J by 1 base, with 9 bases between. The CDR3 consists of 13 residues. CDR1 and CDR2 (germline): GTSNPN, SVGIG (reference sequence). The CDR3 DNA sequence: TGTGCCTGGAGCCCGACAGCGAACACTGAAGCTTTCTTT. Protein product: CAWSPTANTEAFF.

CDR3 residues: CASRLRRGGPQEQYF. Written as DNA, the CDR3 is TGTGCAAGTCGCCTACGACGGGGAGGGCCTCAGGAGCAGTACTTC. The chain couples TRBV12-2 to TRBJ2-7; the D call of TRBD2 is as the table states it, not checked on the DNA. TRBV12-2 is a pseudogene segment. This CDR3 is built from 15 residues.

This clone was detected a few times. The chain carries TRBV28 and TRBJ1-3, with D possibly matching TRBD1 (6 bases). With 2 bases removed from V and 4 bases from J, the gap between germline ends came to 12 bases. The CDR3 has 15 amino acids. CDR1 MDHEN and CDR2 SYDVKM come from the germline V gene. CDR3 sequence reads: CASSLPTGLGNTIYF. DNA of the CDR3: TGTGCCAGCAGTTTACCCACAGGGTTAGGAAACACCATATATTTT.